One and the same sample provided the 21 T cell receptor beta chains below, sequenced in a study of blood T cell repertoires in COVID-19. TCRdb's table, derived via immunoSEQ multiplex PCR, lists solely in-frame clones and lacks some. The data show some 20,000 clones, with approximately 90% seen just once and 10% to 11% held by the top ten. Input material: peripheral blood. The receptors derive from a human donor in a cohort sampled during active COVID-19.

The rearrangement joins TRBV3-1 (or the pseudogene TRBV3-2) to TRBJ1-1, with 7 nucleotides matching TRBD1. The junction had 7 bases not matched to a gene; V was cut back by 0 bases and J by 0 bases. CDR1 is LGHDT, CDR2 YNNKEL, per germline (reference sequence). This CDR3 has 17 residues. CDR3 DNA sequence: TGTGCCAGCAGCCAAGATCTCTGGGACAGCCTGAACACTGAAGCTTTCTTT. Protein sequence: CASSQDLWDSLNTEAFF.

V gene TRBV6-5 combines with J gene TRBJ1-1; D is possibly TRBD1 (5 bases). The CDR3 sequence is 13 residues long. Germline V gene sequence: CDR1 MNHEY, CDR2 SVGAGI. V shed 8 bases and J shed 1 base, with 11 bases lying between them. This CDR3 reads CASVQRGNTEAFF. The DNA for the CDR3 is TGTGCCAGCGTCCAAAGGGGGAACACTGAAGCTTTCTTT.

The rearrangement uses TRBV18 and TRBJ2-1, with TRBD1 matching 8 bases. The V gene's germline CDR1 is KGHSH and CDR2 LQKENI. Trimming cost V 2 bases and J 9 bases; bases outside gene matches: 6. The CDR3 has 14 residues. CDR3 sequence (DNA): TGTGCCAGCTCACCAGAGACAGGGGTCCGTGAGCAGTTCTTC. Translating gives CASSPETGVREQFF. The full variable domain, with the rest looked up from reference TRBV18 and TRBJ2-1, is NAGVMQNPRHLVRRRGQEARLRCSPMKGHSHVYWYRQLPEEGLKFMVYLQKENIIDESGMPKERFSAEFPKEGPSILRIQQVVRGDSAAYFCASSPETGVREQFFGPGTRLTVL.

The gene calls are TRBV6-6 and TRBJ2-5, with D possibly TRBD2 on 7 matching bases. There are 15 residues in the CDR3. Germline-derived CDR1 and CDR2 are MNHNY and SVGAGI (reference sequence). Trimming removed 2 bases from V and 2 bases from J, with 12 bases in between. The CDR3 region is CASSYPGGGQETQYF. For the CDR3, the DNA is TGTGCCAGCAGTTACCCGGGGGGCGGTCAAGAGACCCAGTACTTC.

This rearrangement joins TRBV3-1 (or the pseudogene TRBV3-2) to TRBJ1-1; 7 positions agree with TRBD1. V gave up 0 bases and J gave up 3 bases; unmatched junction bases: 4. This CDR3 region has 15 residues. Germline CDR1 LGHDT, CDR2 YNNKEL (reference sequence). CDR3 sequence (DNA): TGTGCCAGCAGCCAAGACCACAGGGGCCACACTGAAGCTTTCTTT. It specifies CASSQDHRGHTEAFF.

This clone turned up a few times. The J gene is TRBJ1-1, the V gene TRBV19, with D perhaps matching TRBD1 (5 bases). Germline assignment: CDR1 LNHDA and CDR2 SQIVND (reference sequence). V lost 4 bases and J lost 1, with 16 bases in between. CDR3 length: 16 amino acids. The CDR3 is CASSRKRAGPNTEAFF. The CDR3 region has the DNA TGTGCCAGTAGTAGGAAACGGGCAGGGCCGAACACTGAAGCTTTCTTT.

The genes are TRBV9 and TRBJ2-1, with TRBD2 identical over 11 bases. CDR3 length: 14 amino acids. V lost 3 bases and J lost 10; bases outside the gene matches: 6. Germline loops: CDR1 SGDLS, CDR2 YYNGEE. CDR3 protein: CASSGPGLAEEQFF. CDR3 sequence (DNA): TGTGCCAGCAGCGGTCCGGGACTAGCGGAAGAGCAGTTCTTC.

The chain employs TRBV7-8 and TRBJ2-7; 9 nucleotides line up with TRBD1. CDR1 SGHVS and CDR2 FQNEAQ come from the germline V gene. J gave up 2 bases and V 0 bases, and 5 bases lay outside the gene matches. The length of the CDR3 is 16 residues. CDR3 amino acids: CASSLAWGQGPYEQYF. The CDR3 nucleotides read TGTGCCAGCAGCTTAGCGTGGGGACAGGGTCCCTACGAGCAGTACTTC.

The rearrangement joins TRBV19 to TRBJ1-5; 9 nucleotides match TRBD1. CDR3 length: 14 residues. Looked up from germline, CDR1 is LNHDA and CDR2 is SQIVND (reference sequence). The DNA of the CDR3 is TGTGCGGGGGGACAGGGAGGAAGCAATCAGCCCCAGCATTTT. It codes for CAGGQGGSNQPQHF.

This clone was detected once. CDR3 DNA sequence: TGTGCCAGCAGTTCCCCCGGTCTAGGAGGAAACACCATATATTTT. Protein: CASSSPGLGGNTIYF. The chain is built from TRBV28 and TRBJ1-3; D not certain. CDR3 length equals 15 residues. V was cut by 4 bases and J by 4 bases, with 14 bases left in between. Looked up from germline, CDR1 is MDHEN and CDR2 is SYDVKM. Complete variable domain (other parts from reference TRBV28 and TRBJ1-3): DVKVTQSSRYLVKRTGEKVFLECVQDMDHENMFWYRQDPGLGLRLIYFSYDVKMKEKGDIPEGYSVSREKKERFSLILESASTNQTSMYLCASSSPGLGGNTIYFGEGSWLTVV.

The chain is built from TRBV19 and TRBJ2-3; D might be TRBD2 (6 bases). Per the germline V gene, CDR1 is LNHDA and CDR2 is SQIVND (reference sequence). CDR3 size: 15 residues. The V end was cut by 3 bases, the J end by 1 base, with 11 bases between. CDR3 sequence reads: CASSMERVRTDTQYF. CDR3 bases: TGTGCCAGTAGTATGGAGCGGGTTCGCACAGATACGCAGTATTTT. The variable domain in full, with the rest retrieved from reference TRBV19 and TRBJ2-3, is DGGITQSPKYLFRKEGQNVTLSCEQNLNHDAMYWYRQDPGQGLRLIYYSQIVNDFQKGDIAEGYSVSREKKESFPLTVTSAQKNPTAFYLCASSMERVRTDTQYFGPGTRLTVL.

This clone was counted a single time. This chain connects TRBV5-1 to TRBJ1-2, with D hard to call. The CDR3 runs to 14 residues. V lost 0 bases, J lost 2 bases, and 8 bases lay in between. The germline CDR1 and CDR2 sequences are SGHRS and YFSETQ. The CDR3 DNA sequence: TGCGCCAGCAGCTTGGCCGTGGCAAACTATGGCTACACCTTC. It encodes CASSLAVANYGYTF.

The CDR3 DNA sequence: TGTGCCAGCAGCTTAGGCGGGGATCTAGCCAAAAACATTCAGTACTTC. Its translation is CASSLGGDLAKNIQYF. The gene calls are TRBV11-2 and TRBJ2-4; the D gene is possibly TRBD2 (6 bases). CDR3 length equals 16 residues. Per the germline V gene, CDR1 is SGHAT and CDR2 is FQNNGV. V shed 1 base and J shed 0 bases, with 10 bases lying between them.

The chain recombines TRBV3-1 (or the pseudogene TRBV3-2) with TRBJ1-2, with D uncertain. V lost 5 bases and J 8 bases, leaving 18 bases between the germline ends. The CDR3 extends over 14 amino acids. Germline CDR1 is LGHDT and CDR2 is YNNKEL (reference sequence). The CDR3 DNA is TGTGCCAGCAGCTTCCCCGGGAAGCTCTGGGGCTACACCTTC. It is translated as CASSFPGKLWGYTF.

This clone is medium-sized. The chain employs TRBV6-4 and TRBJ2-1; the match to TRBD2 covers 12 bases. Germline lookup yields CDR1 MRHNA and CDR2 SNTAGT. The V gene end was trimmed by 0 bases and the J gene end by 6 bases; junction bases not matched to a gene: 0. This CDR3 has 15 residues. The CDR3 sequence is CASSDSTSGSNEQFF. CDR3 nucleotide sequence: TGTGCCAGCAGTGACTCGACTAGCGGGAGCAATGAGCAGTTCTTC.

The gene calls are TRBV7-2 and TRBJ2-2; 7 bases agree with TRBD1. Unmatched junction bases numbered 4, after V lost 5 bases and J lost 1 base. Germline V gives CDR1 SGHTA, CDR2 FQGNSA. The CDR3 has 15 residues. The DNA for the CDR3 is TGTGCCAGCAGCGATCGACAGGGGAACACCGGGGAGCTGTTTTTT. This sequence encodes CASSDRQGNTGELFF.

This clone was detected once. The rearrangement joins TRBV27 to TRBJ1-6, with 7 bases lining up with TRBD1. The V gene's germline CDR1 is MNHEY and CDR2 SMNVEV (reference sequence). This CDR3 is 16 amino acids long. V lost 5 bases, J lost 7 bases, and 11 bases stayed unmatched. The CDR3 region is CASSLYPQGSNSPLHF. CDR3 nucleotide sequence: TGTGCCAGCAGTCTCTACCCACAGGGGTCGAATTCACCCCTCCACTTT.

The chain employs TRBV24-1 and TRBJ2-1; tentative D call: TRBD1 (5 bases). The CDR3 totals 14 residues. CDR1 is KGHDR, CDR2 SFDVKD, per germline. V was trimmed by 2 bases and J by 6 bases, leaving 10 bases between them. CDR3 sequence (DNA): TGTGCCACCAGTGATTCAGGGCCCGTCAATGAGCAGTTCTTC. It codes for CATSDSGPVNEQFF.

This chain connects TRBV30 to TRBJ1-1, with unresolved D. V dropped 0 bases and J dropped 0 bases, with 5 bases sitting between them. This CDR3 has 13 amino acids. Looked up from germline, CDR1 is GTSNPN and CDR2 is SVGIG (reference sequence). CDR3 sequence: CAWSVPVNTEAFF. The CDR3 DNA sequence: TGTGCCTGGAGTGTACCAGTGAACACTGAAGCTTTCTTT. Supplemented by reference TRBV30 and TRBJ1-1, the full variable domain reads SQTIHQWPATLVQPVGSPLSLECTVEGTSNPNLYWYRQAAGRGLQLLFYSVGIGQISSEVPQNLSASRPQDRQFILSSKKLLLSDSGFYLCAWSVPVNTEAFFGQGTRLTVV.

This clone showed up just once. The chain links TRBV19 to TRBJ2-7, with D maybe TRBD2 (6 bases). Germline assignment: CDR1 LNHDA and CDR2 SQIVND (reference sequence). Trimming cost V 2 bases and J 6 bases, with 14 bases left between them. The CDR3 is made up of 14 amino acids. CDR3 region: CASSIKGQGGEQYF. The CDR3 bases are TGTGCCAGTAGTATAAAGGGCCAGGGAGGCGAGCAGTACTTC.

CDR3 DNA: TGCGCCAGCAGCTTCGGTGCCGATACGCAGTATTTT. Translation gives CASSFGADTQYF. The chain links TRBV5-1 to TRBJ2-3; D gene uncertain. Per germline, CDR1 SGHRS and CDR2 YFSETQ. The CDR3 has 12 residues. V lost 2 bases and J lost 6, with 7 bases in between.